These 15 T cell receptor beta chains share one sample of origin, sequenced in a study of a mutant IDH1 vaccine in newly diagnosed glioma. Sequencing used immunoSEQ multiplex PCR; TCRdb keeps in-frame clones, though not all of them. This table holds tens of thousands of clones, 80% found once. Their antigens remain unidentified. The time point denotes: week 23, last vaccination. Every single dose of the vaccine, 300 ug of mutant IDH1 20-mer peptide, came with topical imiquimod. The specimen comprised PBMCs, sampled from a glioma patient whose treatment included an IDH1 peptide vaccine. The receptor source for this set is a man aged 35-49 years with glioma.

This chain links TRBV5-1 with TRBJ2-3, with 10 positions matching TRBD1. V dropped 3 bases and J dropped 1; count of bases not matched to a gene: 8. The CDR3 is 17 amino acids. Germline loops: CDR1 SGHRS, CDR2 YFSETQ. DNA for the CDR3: TGCGCCAGCAGCTCCTCCGGGACAGGGGCCGGCACAGATACGCAGTATTTT. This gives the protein CASSSSGTGAGTDTQYF.

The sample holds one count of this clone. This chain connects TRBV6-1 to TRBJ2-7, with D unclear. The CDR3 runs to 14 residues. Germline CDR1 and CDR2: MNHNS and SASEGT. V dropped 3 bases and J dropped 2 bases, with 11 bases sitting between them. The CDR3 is CASSDYGWAYEQYF. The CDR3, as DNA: TGTGCCAGCAGTGACTACGGATGGGCCTACGAGCAGTACTTC.

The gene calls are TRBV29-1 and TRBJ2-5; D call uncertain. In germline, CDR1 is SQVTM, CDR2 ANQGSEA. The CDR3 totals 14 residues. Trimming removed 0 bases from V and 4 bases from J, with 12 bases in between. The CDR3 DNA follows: TGCAGCGTTGAAGATCTTTACAGTAGAGAGACCCAGTACTTC. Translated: CSVEDLYSRETQYF.

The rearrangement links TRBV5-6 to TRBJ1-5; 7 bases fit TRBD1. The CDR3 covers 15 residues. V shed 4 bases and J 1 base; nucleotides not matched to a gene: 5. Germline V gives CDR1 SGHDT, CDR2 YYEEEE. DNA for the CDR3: TGTGCCAGCAGCGTGGGAGGGGGCAGCAATCAGCCCCAGCATTTT. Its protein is CASSVGGGSNQPQHF.

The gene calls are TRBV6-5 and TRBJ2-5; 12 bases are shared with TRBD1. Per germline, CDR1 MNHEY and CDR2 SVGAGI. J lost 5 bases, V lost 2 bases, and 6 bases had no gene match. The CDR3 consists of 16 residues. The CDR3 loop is CASSYLGQGAQETQYF. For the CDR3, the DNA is TGTGCCAGCAGTTACCTGGGACAGGGGGCTCAGGAGACCCAGTACTTC.

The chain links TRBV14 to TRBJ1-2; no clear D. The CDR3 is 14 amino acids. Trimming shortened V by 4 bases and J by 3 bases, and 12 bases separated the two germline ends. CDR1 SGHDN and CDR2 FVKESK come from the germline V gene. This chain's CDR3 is CASSLGRPYYGYTF. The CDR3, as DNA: TGTGCCAGCAGCCTTGGCAGGCCCTACTATGGCTACACCTTC.

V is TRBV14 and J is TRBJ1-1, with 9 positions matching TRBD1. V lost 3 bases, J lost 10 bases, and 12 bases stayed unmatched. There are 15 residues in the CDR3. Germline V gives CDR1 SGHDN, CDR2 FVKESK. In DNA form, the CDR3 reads TGTGCCAGCAGCCATTTCCGGGACAGGGCTCTGGCAGCTTTCTTT. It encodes CASSHFRDRALAAFF.

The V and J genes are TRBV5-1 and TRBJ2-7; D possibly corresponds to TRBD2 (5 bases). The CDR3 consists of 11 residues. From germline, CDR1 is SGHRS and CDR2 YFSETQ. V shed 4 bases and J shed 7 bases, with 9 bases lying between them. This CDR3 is CASSLPGEQYF. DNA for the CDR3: TGCGCCAGCAGCCTCCCGGGGGAGCAGTACTTC.

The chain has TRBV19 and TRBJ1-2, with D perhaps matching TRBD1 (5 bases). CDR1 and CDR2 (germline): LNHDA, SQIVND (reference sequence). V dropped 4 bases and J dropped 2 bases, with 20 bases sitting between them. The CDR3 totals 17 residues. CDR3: CASSTLHLGRNNYGYTF. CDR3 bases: TGTGCCAGTAGTACCCTTCACCTGGGACGGAACAACTATGGCTACACCTTC.

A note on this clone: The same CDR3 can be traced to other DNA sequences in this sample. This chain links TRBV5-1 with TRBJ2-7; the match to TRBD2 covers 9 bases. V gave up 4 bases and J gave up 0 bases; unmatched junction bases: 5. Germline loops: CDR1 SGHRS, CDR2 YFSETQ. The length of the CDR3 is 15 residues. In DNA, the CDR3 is TGCGCCAGCAGCCTTGGAGCGGGGGGCTCCTACGAGCAGTACTTC. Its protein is CASSLGAGGSYEQYF.

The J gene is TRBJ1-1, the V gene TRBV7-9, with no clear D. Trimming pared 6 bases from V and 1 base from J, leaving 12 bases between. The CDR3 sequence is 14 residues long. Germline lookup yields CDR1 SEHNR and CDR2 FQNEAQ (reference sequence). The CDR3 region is CASSRTAQNTEAFF. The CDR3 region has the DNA TGTGCCAGCAGTCGCACAGCCCAGAACACTGAAGCTTTCTTT. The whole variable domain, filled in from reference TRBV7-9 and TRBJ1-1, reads DTGVSQNPRHKITKRGQNVTFRCDPISEHNRLYWYRQTLGQGPEFLTYFQNEAQLEKSRLLSDRFSAERPKGSFSTLEIQRTEQGDSAMYLCASSRTAQNTEAFFGQGTRLTVV.

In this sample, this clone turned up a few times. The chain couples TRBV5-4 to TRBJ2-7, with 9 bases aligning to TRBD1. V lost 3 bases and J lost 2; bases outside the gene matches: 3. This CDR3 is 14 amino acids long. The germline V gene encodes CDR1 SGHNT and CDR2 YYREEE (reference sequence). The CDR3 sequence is CASSSRDRAYEQYF. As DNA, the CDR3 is TGTGCCAGCAGCTCCCGGGACAGGGCCTACGAGCAGTACTTC.

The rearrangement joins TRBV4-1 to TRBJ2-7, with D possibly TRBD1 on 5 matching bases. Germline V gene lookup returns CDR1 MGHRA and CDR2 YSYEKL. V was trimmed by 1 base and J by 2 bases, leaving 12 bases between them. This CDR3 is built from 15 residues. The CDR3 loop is CASSQVLDMTYEQYF. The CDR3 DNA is TGCGCCAGCAGCCAAGTTTTGGACATGACCTACGAGCAGTACTTC.

The CDR3 here is CASSPGLAGGSYEQYF. The CDR3 nucleotides are TGCGCCAGCAGCCCCGGACTAGCGGGAGGATCCTACGAGCAGTACTTC. The J gene is TRBJ2-7, the V gene TRBV5-1, with TRBD2 identical over 14 bases. V shed 4 bases, J shed 1 base, and the junction held 4 bases outside the gene matches. This CDR3 is 16 amino acids long. Germline CDR1 reads SGHRS; CDR2 reads YFSETQ.

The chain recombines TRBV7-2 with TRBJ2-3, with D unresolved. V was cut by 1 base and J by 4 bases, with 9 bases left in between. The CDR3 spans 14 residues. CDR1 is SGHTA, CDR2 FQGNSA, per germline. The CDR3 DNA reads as TGTGCCAGCAGCTTAGAGAAGGGCGCAGATACGCAGTATTTT. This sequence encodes CASSLEKGADTQYF.